This record concerns one T cell receptor (beta chain) sequence. Its antigen remains unidentified. Per-nucleotide qualities are absent, and no much larger clonotype sits a single base away. In total, 600 or so healthy bone marrow donors made up the cohort. At the time of sampling, every cohort member was nominally healthy, though immune exposures that went unrecorded were likely present. The donor was CMV seronegative and was included in the group of a few hundred seronegative cohort members. A peripheral blood sample was collected from each donor, and TCR beta sequencing was performed on peripheral blood mononuclear cells. Genomic DNA was extracted from the blood cell samples with the Qiagen DNeasy Blood Extraction Kit. The sample is drawn from a study of cytomegalovirus exposure and HLA in healthy donors (dated by TCRdb to 2017 to 2019). General notes on the study: In an earlier analysis of some 610 of the donors, 250 to 350 Gb of sequence data and 95 million to 130 million unique TCR beta sequences from 180 million or so T cells were reported. In an earlier analysis of 587 of the donors, high-throughput TCR beta sequencing was used to judge whether each TCR beta V gene segment behaved as functional or pseudogenic. Donor age, sex, ethnicity and CMV serostatus were compiled alongside the repertoire data. Using immunosequencing, the study profiled T cell repertoires from 500 to 800 subjects and related those repertoires to cytomegalovirus serostatus. Of the 350 to 450 genotyped donors, 81% were placed in the genetic ancestry cluster associated with self-reported Caucasian donors. All discovery cohort repertoires had been generated using a single sequencing platform. HLA typing covered class I and class II loci at four-digit resolution. An early release that covered fewer than 800 HLA-typed donors contained 300 to 350 gigabases of sequencing data and roughly 84 million unique TCR sequences. In a later analysis, previously published TCR beta repertoires from several hundred donors were re-analyzed and high-resolution HLA genotyping was added so that TCR occurrence patterns could be studied. In the later analysis, no new phenotypic data were used to find candidate immune exposures; instead, reliance was placed on TCR beta sequences and their occurrence across donors. To predict cytomegalovirus infection status, the study brought together high-throughput TCR immunosequencing, statistical association of individual TCRs with disease status, and machine learning. The number of donors typed differed by locus, with about 629-630 for A, B, C, DRB1 and DQB1, around 560 for DQA1, approximately 580 for DPA1, and around 460 for DPB1. Genome-wide SNP genotypes for about 65% of the roughly 670 donors were used in a later genetic analysis, which treated that subset as a discovery cohort. The study aimed to test whether signatures of past pathogen exposure could be identified by cataloging public T cell receptors. Among 300 to 500 genotyped donors of the cohort, an average of roughly 230,000 unique TCR beta nucleotide sequences was sequenced per donor, of which about 19% were non-productive. A separate validation cohort of 100 to 150 different subjects was used in addition to the approximately 640-subject first cohort. About five DR-DQ haplotypes were handled as single units for association and clustering because linkage in the cohort was strong. The study at large found these results: According to a later analysis, TCR association rates differed among HLA loci, with DRB1 alleles showing the most associated TCRs and HLA-C alleles showing the fewest. In this cohort, only TCR beta chains were sequenced, and detectable features were limited by the absence of alpha or paired-chain data. In vitro tests confirmed that a few of the cytomegalovirus-associated TCR beta chains recognize cytomegalovirus antigens. While some public TCRs were present in many individuals, most TCR sequences turned up only very rarely across donors. The study gave a list of about 160 TCR beta chains associated with cytomegalovirus. A further reported finding was that TCR beta sequences accurately predicted the HLA-A and HLA-B alleles for most subjects in the first cohort. A group of highly shared sequence variants was considered likely to be a technical artifact of the sequencing pipeline. In a later analysis, 16,951 TCR beta sequences were associated with specific HLA alleles at a false discovery rate of 0.05. Presence/absence analyses assumed roughly uniform sequencing depth across donors, an assumption that may not hold. In a later analysis, most CMV-associated TCR beta chains were found to appear HLA-restricted, with HLA associations seemingly driven largely by CMV exposure. In a later genetic analysis, fewer N-insertions in productive TCRs were reported among donors in an Asian-associated ancestry cluster than the approximately 710-donor mean. The authors suggested that the approach could potentially be generalized to other disease states and immunological phenotypes. When HLA alleles, especially DR and DQ, strongly co-occurred, attributing TCR associations to individual alleles was difficult. For the cohort, immune exposure information was limited to CMV serostatus. Correlated functional status among segregating V segments might be attributable to linkage disequilibrium, but an unknown experimental factor could not be ruled out. According to a later analysis, parvovirus B19, influenza, CMV and Epstein-Barr virus appeared linked to several top co-occurrence clusters. The classifier was reported to diagnose cytomegalovirus status with high specificity and sensitivity in both the original and validation cohorts. Broadly in line with IMGT annotations, most TCR beta V segments showed up in productive rearrangements about 90% or about 30% of the time in an earlier analysis of roughly 590 of the donors. In a later analysis, HLA-associated TCR beta chains were found to be more clonally expanded and to have lower generation probabilities than equally common non-associated chains. Because HLA typing was unavailable for some donors at each locus, only the typed subset was used in association tests. An association between a missense DCLRE1C variant and V-gene and J-gene trimming of TCR beta chains was found in a later genetic analysis and replicated in an independent cohort. The earlier analysis of approximately 540 of the donors excluded 15 to 20 rarely observed V segments, including chromosome 9 orphons, because counts were too low.

Library preparation used the immunoSEQ multiplex PCR assay. For the multiplex PCR, a mixture combining 60 forward primers for TCR Vbeta segments and 13 reverse primers for TCR Jbeta segments was used. The CDR3 region of rearranged TCR beta genes was amplified from genomic DNA by a multiplex PCR assay. Amplified TCR beta libraries were sequenced as 87-base-pair reads on the Illumina HiSeq System. The authors' analysis ran thus. A later analysis counted about 80 million unique TCR beta chains across the 550 to 800 repertoires, and around 9.9 million of these chains were shared by at least two donors. A nearest-neighbor algorithm error-corrected the raw reads and collapsed the reads into unique sequences, merging closely related sequences to remove PCR and sequencing errors. Alignment of CDR3 sequences to IMGT reference sequences was used to assign V, D and J gene segments. Each retained sequence needed at least a six-nucleotide match to both a V gene segment and a J gene segment. A rearrangement counted as productive if the CDR3 had no stop codons and remained in frame with V and J, and every other rearrangement counted as non-productive. CDR3 was defined by IMGT convention, running from the second conserved V-encoded cysteine to the conserved J-encoded phenylalanine. In an earlier analysis of approximately 500 of the donors, sequences lacking an unambiguous match to a single V gene segment were excluded. In an earlier analysis of roughly 500 of the donors, V segments were called functional above 56.7% productive rearrangements and were called segregating when the between-donor standard deviation exceeded 5%. A statistical classification framework was built to diagnose cytomegalovirus status from the catalog of TCR beta chain sequences. In a later analysis, TCR nucleotide sequences were compared against IMGT/GENE-DB human TR gene sequences so that V and J genes could be assigned. Using the TCRdist pipeline, a later analysis assigned CDR3 sequences along with most-parsimonious VDJ recombination scenarios. In a later analysis, each TCR beta chain was defined by its CDR3 amino acid sequence together with its V-gene family, and reads lacking a unique V-gene family were excluded. As a way to deal with suspected cross-contamination and a sequencing artifact, a later analysis dropped more than 500 nucleotide sequences that were highly shared and had low generation probability. In a later analysis, a clonal expansion index for each public chain was calculated from normalized within-repertoire ranks of inferred template counts. In a later analysis, generation probabilities were computed with a VDJ recombination model fitted to out-of-frame rearrangements, and the resulting probabilities were checked against IGoR. In a later analysis, hypergeometric tests were used to score TCR-TCR, TCR-HLA and TCR-CMV co-occurrence, with a repertoire-size bias correction applied to TCR pairs. A later analysis estimated false discovery rates by permuting HLA or CMV assignments 20 times. In a later analysis, co-occurring TCRs were grouped using DBSCAN, and TCRdist sequence similarity was added for clustering within HLA-allele-positive subsets. Co-occurrence clustering excluded repertoires with fewer than 30,000 or more than 120,000 public chains, plus five with anomalous nucleotide sharing. TCRdb retrieved this table from immuneACCESS and kept in-frame rearrangements only. Not all clones are present; in checked studies, unresolved V genes account for under half, and no reason is known for the remainder. D and trimming were read from the DNA, whereas the V and J calls and clone size are those reported in that table. The sample table lists approximately 75,000 clones, 60% to 85% of them with a count of one. The top ten clones comprise approximately 1% of the sample.

The TCR originated in a male donor in good health and CMV-seronegative. The sequencing sample was made of PBMCs.

The DNA is TGTGCCAGCAGCCCCGGGACTCCCTACGAGCAGTACTTC. Its translation reads: CASSPGTPYEQYF. This chain is built from TRBV7-2 and TRBJ2-7; possibly the D gene is TRBD2, per 6 matching bases. The germline V gene provides CDR1 SGHTA and CDR2 FQGNSA. Between the V and J ends, shortened by 5 bases and 2 bases respectively, the junction contains 10 bases. The CDR3 goes from the cysteine to the phenylalanine over 13 residues. Only the CDR3 region is kept as DNA, spanning 39 bases read in frame from base 1. Full variable domain (CDR3 extended with the reference TRBV7-2 and TRBJ2-7 proteins): GAGVSQSPSNKVTEKGKDVELRCDPISGHTALYWYRQSLGQGLEFLIYFQGNSAPDKSGLPSDRFSAERTGGSVSTLTIQRTQQEDSAVYLCASSPGTPYEQYFGPGTRLTVT.